A selection of T cell receptor beta chains follows, all from one sample in a study of blood T cells in healthy people across ages. Each CDR3 protein is one row after TCRdb ran MiXCR on the 5' RACE reads. The sample records about 1.4 million distinct CDR3 sequences, approximately 59% being singletons. The sample consisted of blood. These receptors were collected from a man younger than 30 in good health. The CDR3 runs from the conserved cysteine through the conserved F or W. The D gene is left open where the match is weak. The size of a clone is reported for some rows only, either as once, few or many, or as a class for expanded clones.

clone size: -
D gene: -
V gene: TRBV5-1
J gene: TRBJ2-3
CDR3 protein: CASTNSNGDTQYF
CDR3 DNA: TGCGCCAGCACCAATTCGAATGGAGATACGCAGTATTTT

clone size: -
D gene: -
V gene: TRBV27
J gene: TRBJ2-2
CDR3 protein: CASSFFLGGDTGELFF
CDR3 DNA: TGTGCCAGCAGTTTCTTCCTAGGTGGCGACACCGGGGAGCTGTTTTTT

clone size: -
D gene: TRBD2
V gene: TRBV14
J gene: TRBJ2-3
CDR3 protein: CASSTIGLAGADTQYF
CDR3 DNA: TGTGCCAGCAGCACGATAGGACTAGCGGGGGCAGATACGCAGTATTTT

clone size: -
D gene: -
V gene: TRBV7-9
J gene: TRBJ2-1
CDR3 protein: CASSLLGPTRNEQFF
CDR3 DNA: TGTGCCAGCAGCTTACTGGGCCCTACAAGAAATGAGCAGTTCTTC

clone size: -
D gene: -
V gene: TRBV15
J gene: TRBJ2-7
CDR3 protein: CATGVQRSYEQYF
CDR3 DNA: TGTGCCACCGGGGTACAGAGATCCTACGAGCAGTACTTC

clone size: once
D gene: -
V gene: TRBV4-1
J gene: TRBJ1-1
CDR3 protein: CASSQEYGYTEAFF
CDR3 DNA: TGCGCCAGCAGCCAAGAATACGGCTACACTGAAGCTTTCTTT

clone size: few
D gene: -
V gene: TRBV7-8
J gene: TRBJ2-1
CDR3 protein: CASSLAENEQFF
CDR3 DNA: TGTGCCAGCAGCTTAGCGGAGAATGAGCAGTTCTTC

clone size: -
D gene: -
V gene: TRBV12-3/TRBV12-4
J gene: TRBJ2-2
CDR3 protein: CASSFSLMVPGELFF
CDR3 DNA: TGTGCCAGCAGTTTTTCTCTAATGGTCCCCGGGGAGCTGTTTTTT

clone size: few
D gene: -
V gene: TRBV6-5
J gene: TRBJ2-3
CDR3 protein: CASSLWGDNRPTRTDTQYF
CDR3 DNA: TGTGCCAGCAGTTTGTGGGGGGACAATCGACCAACCCGTACAGATACGCAGTATTTT

clone size: -
D gene: -
V gene: TRBV29-1
J gene: TRBJ2-5
CDR3 protein: CSVDTTNEQYF
CDR3 DNA: TGCAGCGTTGACACCACCAATGAGCAGTACTTC

clone size: few
D gene: TRBD2
V gene: TRBV11-2
J gene: TRBJ2-4
CDR3 protein: CASSAPGGENIQYF
CDR3 DNA: TGTGCCAGCAGCGCCCCCGGGGGGGAAAACATTCAGTACTTC

clone size: -
D gene: -
V gene: TRBV10-3
J gene: TRBJ2-5
CDR3 protein: CAISGGDNQETQYF
CDR3 DNA: TGTGCCATCAGTGGGGGGGACAACCAAGAGACCCAGTACTTC